The T cell receptor (beta chain) under discussion was sequenced for a study of post-analysis software for immune sequencing data. The study's findings and limits: Compared with controls, patients had more of about 5 TRBV segments, including TRBV5-6, TRBV5-1 and TRBV20-1. Compared with controls, patients showed significantly lower normalized Chao1 diversity.

This clonotype was recorded a few times. The antigen remains unidentified. Built from TCR beta cDNA, the libraries had unique molecular identifiers in them. TCRdb analysed the PCR reads with MiXCR anew, one entry per CDR3 protein. The table includes some 890,000 distinct CDR3 sequences, 53% detected once. The germline gives CDR1 MNHEY, CDR2 SVGAGI. CDR3 length equals 16 residues. Trimming removed 1 base from V and 2 bases from J, with 13 bases in between. This TCR came from a girl between 5 and 17 years old with multiple sclerosis. The J gene is TRBJ2-3, the V gene TRBV6-5; D gene uncertain. Sequenced sample: blood. The CDR3 here is CASSYLGSGNTDTQYF. The CDR3 DNA reads TGTGCCAGCAGTTACTTGGGGTCGGGCAACACAGATACGCAGTATTTT.